This T cell receptor (beta chain) was recovered during a study of cytomegalovirus exposure and HLA in healthy donors. Across the study: The roughly 100 million unique TCR beta sequences, from about 179 million T cells, were found by an earlier analysis.

At the time of sampling, donors were nominally healthy, though unrecorded immune exposures were likely. Looked up from germline, CDR1 is LNHNV and CDR2 is YYDKDF (reference sequence). The CDR3 loop spans 16 amino acids. V gave up 3 bases and J gave up 1 base; unmatched junction bases: 7. Study-wide results and limits: In the analysis, some V segments, TRBV6-2 and TRBV6-3 included, were excluded as indistinguishable. Reportedly, diagnosis of cytomegalovirus status by the classifier showed high specificity and sensitivity.

Primers: 60 Vbeta forward and 13 Jbeta reverse. Sequencing was performed with immunoSEQ multiplex PCR; in TCRdb, only in-frame clones are kept and a portion is missing. The sample carries over 200,000 clones, 70% to 85% recorded once. This clone is a singleton in its sample. Its antigen is unknown. The chain has TRBV15 and TRBJ1-1; 8 nucleotides agree with TRBD1. Sequenced sample: PBMCs. The source of this sequence is a middle-aged woman in good health and CMV-seronegative. The CDR3 nucleotides read TGTGCCACCAGCAGGACGACAGGGGTGGGGAACACTGAAGCTTTCTTT. Residues: CATSRTTGVGNTEAFF.